The 2 T cell receptor beta chains below come from one sample, sequenced in a study of cytomegalovirus exposure and HLA in healthy donors. The primer mix had 60 Vbeta and 13 Jbeta primers. Libraries were prepared by immunoSEQ multiplex PCR; TCRdb keeps only in-frame clonotypes and omits some of them. Here the sample spans 200,000 to 250,000 clones, approximately 78% being singletons. The sequencing sample was made of PBMCs. The source is a male donor in good health and CMV-seronegative.

The chain carries TRBV5-1 and TRBJ2-5; TRBD2 matches at 11 bases. The V gene's germline CDR1 is SGHRS and CDR2 YFSETQ. The CDR3 extends over 16 amino acids. V lost 2 bases to trimming and J lost 4 bases; unmatched junction nucleotides: 7. In DNA form, the CDR3 reads TGCGCCAGCAGCTTTATAGCGGGAGGGGGAGGAGAGACCCAGTACTTC. Amino acids: CASSFIAGGGGETQYF. The entire variable domain, with the rest obtained from reference TRBV5-1 and TRBJ2-5, is as follows: KAGVTQTPRYLIKTRGQQVTLSCSPISGHRSVSWYQQTPGQGLQFLFEYFSETQRNKGNFPGRFSGRQFSNSRSEMNVSTLELGDSALYLCASSFIAGGGGETQYFGPGTRLLVL.

The chain recombines TRBV11-2 with TRBJ2-1; 7 bases fit TRBD1. Trimming removed 7 bases from V and 11 bases from J; junction bases left unmatched: 17. CDR1 SGHAT and CDR2 FQNNGV come from the germline V gene. The CDR3 is 15 amino acids. The chain's CDR3 is CASILTGTSSKQQFF. CDR3 DNA: TGTGCCAGCATCCTGACAGGGACGAGCTCAAAGCAGCAGTTCTTC.